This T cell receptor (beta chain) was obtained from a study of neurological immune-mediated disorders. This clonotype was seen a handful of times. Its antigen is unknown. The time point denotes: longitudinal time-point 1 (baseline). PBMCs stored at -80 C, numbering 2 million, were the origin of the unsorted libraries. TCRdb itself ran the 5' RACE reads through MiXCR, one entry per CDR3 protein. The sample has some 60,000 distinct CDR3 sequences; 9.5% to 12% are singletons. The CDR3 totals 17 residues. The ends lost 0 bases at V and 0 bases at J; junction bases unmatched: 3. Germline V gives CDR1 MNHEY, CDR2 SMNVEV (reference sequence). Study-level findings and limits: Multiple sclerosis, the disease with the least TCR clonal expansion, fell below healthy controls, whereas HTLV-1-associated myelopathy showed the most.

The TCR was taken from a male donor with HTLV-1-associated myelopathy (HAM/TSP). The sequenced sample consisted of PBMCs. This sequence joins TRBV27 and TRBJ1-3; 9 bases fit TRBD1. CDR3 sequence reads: CASSLSGQGFSGNTIYF. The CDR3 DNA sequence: TGTGCCAGCAGTTTATCGGGACAGGGATTCTCTGGAAACACCATATATTTT.